One and the same sample provided the 13 T cell receptor beta chains below, sequenced in a study of cytomegalovirus exposure and HLA in healthy donors. The PCR made use of 60 Vbeta and 13 Jbeta primers. Only in-frame clones appear in the TCRdb table, and some are missing; sequencing was by immunoSEQ multiplex PCR. The sample has about 200,000 clones, about 81% seen once. The sample was PBMCs. The receptors here all came from a woman between 40 and 55 years old in good health and CMV-seronegative.

The chain links TRBV7-2 to TRBJ2-5; 10 bases agree with TRBD2. There are 15 residues in the CDR3. The ends lost 6 bases at V and 5 bases at J; junction bases unmatched: 9. Germline assignment: CDR1 SGHTA and CDR2 FQGNSA. CDR3: CASSPHSGRIETQYF. CDR3 sequence (DNA): TGTGCCAGCAGTCCCCATAGCGGGAGGATTGAGACCCAGTACTTC.

This clone showed up just a few times. The chain couples TRBV11-2 to TRBJ2-1, with TRBD2 matching over 12 bases. Trimming took 10 bases from V and 5 from J; bases not matched to a gene: 3. The CDR3 is made up of 13 amino acids. The germline CDR1 and CDR2 sequences are SGHAT and FQNNGV. The chain's CDR3 is CAIRTSGDNEQFF. The CDR3 DNA sequence: TGTGCCATCAGGACTAGCGGGGACAATGAGCAGTTCTTC.

The J gene is TRBJ2-1, the V gene TRBV7-7, with TRBD2 as a possible D gene (5 bases). The CDR3 sequence is 15 residues long. The germline V gene encodes CDR1 SSHAT and CDR2 FNYEAQ (reference sequence). V gave up 4 bases and J gave up 10 bases, with 20 bases separating them. CDR3 coding DNA: TGTGCCAGCAGCTCCGGACTCGCCCCGACAATAGAGCAGTTCTTC. Its translation: CASSSGLAPTIEQFF.

In its sample, this clone was seen once. The rearrangement links TRBV5-1 to TRBJ2-5; D possibly corresponds to TRBD1 (6 bases). The J call may be in error: the DNA end matches TRBJ2-7 better. Germline V gene sequence: CDR1 SGHRS, CDR2 YFSETQ. The CDR3 is 15 residues long. The CDR3 DNA reads TGCGCCAGCAGCTTGTCGCGGACAGCCACCTACGAGCAGTACTTC. It yields the protein CASSLSRTATYEQYF.

This clone has more than one count but fewer than ten. The chain employs TRBV29-1 and TRBJ1-1, with no clear D. Germline lookup yields CDR1 SQVTM and CDR2 ANQGSEA. The CDR3 covers 12 residues. V gave up 1 base and J gave up 6 bases, with 9 bases separating them. CDR3 amino acids: CSVEAQRAEAFF. In DNA, the CDR3 is TGCAGCGTTGAAGCCCAGCGGGCTGAAGCTTTCTTT.

The V and J genes are TRBV6-1 and TRBJ2-1; TRBD2 aligns across 10 bases. Germline V gene sequence: CDR1 MNHNS, CDR2 SASEGT. After removal of 8 bases from V and 10 bases from J, the junction contained 14 bases not matched to a gene. The CDR3 consists of 15 residues. CDR3 amino acids: CASGGLAVGFGEQFF. CDR3 nucleotide sequence: TGTGCCAGCGGCGGACTAGCGGTAGGGTTTGGGGAGCAGTTCTTC.

The rearrangement links TRBV30 to TRBJ2-2; TRBD1 might be the D (5 bases). Between the trimmed V and J ends, which lost 2 bases and 1 base, there was a span of 11 bases. Germline assignment: CDR1 GTSNPN and CDR2 SVGIG (reference sequence). The CDR3 totals 15 residues. In DNA form, the CDR3 reads TGTGCCTGGAGTCGCACCCAGGGGAACACCGGGGAGCTGTTTTTT. Protein product: CAWSRTQGNTGELFF.

The chain recombines TRBV2 with TRBJ1-5, with a tentative D call TRBD1 (5 bases). V lost 2 bases and J 9 bases, leaving 11 bases between the germline ends. This CDR3 contains 13 residues. The germline CDR1 and CDR2 sequences are SNHLY and FYNNEI. The CDR3 protein is CASSETGQGPQHF. The CDR3 region has the DNA TGTGCCAGCAGTGAAACCGGGCAGGGGCCCCAGCATTTT.

The rearrangement joins TRBV9 to TRBJ2-7, with D maybe TRBD1 (6 bases). This CDR3 spans 15 amino acids. V gave up 0 bases and J gave up 1 base, with 11 bases separating them. Germline CDR1 is SGDLS and CDR2 is YYNGEE. Here the CDR3 DNA reads TGTGCCAGCAGCGTAGGAGGGACACAATCCTACGAGCAGTACTTC. Translated, it gives CASSVGGTQSYEQYF.

This sequence joins TRBV6-5 and TRBJ2-2; TRBD1 matches at 7 bases. Germline-derived CDR1 and CDR2 are MNHEY and SVGAGI. The CDR3 contains 13 residues. V lost 6 bases, J lost 5 bases, and 3 bases stayed unmatched. This CDR3 is CASRTGITGELFF. The CDR3 DNA follows: TGTGCCAGCAGGACAGGGATAACCGGGGAGCTGTTTTTT.

The chain links TRBV18 to TRBJ1-4; D is undetermined. CDR3 length equals 15 residues. Germline V gene sequence: CDR1 KGHSH, CDR2 LQKENI. V was trimmed by 2 bases and J by 6 bases, leaving 13 bases between them. The CDR3: CASSPGSGRDEKLFF. The CDR3 bases are TGTGCCAGCTCACCAGGCAGTGGGAGGGATGAAAAACTGTTTTTT.

V is TRBV19 and J is TRBJ1-2, with a weak D call TRBD1 (5 bases). This CDR3 spans 13 amino acids. CDR1 and CDR2 from the germline V gene are LNHDA and SQIVND (reference sequence). The V end lost 3 bases, the J end lost 7 bases, and 12 bases lay between the germline ends. Here the CDR3 reads CASSIYGDSGYTF. Here the CDR3 DNA reads TGTGCCAGTAGTATTTATGGGGACTCTGGCTACACCTTC.

This clone has more than one count but fewer than ten. The gene calls are TRBV7-3 and TRBJ2-2, with D unresolved. Trimming cost V 5 bases and J 6 bases, with 16 bases left between them. The CDR3 sequence is 15 residues long. CDR1 is SGHTA, CDR2 FQGTGA, per germline. The CDR3 sequence is CASSPLGGFAGELFF. In nucleotides, the CDR3 is TGTGCCAGCAGCCCTCTAGGCGGCTTTGCCGGGGAGCTGTTTTTT.